A selection of T cell receptor beta chains follows, all from one sample in a study of blood T cell repertoires in COVID-19. Generated by immunoSEQ multiplex PCR, the TCRdb table keeps only in-frame clones and is missing some. The table shows 130,000 or so clones, with around 85% occurring only once. Input material: peripheral blood. The receptors stem from a human donor in a cohort sampled during active COVID-19. CDR3s leave out the opening cysteine and the closing phenylalanine or tryptophan. A D gene is named only where the DNA matches it firmly.

>TRBV9|NA|TRBJ2-1
ASSVRMARGGYNEQF
>TRBV3-1/TRBV3-2|NA|TRBJ2-1
ASSQITRDSISFSYNEQF
>TRBV2|NA|TRBJ2-5
ASSETRGVRVTQY
>TRBV12-3/TRBV12-4|NA|TRBJ2-2
ASSLPGTGELF
>TRBV20-1|TRBD2|TRBJ2-5
SASQLAGGLVETQY
>TRBV24-1|NA|TRBJ2-3
ATSDPGGRSTDTQY
>TRBV5-1|NA|TRBJ1-5
ASSFRAGDQPQH
>TRBV9|TRBD2|TRBJ2-7
ASSPGERGGREQY
>TRBV27|NA|TRBJ1-5
ASRDLGANQPQH
>TRBV25-1|TRBD1|TRBJ1-1
ASSENRGHYLNTEAF
>TRBV18|NA|TRBJ1-5
ASSPRGGEPQH
>TRBV6-5|NA|TRBJ1-2
ASTTSAGLNYGYT
>TRBV7-2|NA|TRBJ2-7
ASSPPGSPYEQY
>TRBV4-3|NA|TRBJ2-4
ASSQAGIAKNIQY
>TRBV11-3|NA|TRBJ1-1
ASSSSTGSNTEAF
>TRBV5-1|NA|TRBJ2-7
ASSLEVSGEQY
>TRBV7-2|TRBD2|TRBJ2-3
ASRETSGGAGTQY
>TRBV4-3|TRBD1|TRBJ1-2
ASSQETPGQAHPFYGYT
>TRBV6-2/TRBV6-3|TRBD1|TRBJ2-3
ASSFPGQGIKDTQY
>TRBV28|NA|TRBJ1-2
ASSPPGAGVGYT
>TRBV27|NA|TRBJ1-1
ASSLSRKNTEAF
>TRBV5-1|NA|TRBJ1-5
ASSLGEQGNQPQH
>TRBV28|TRBD1|TRBJ1-6
ASSSATGGPSYNSPLH
>TRBV5-1|TRBD1|TRBJ2-2
ASSIFGTGNTGELF
>TRBV4-3|TRBD2|TRBJ2-1
ASSQVGGGPYNEQF
>TRBV5-1|NA|TRBJ1-2
ASSSELYGYT
>TRBV5-4|TRBD2|TRBJ2-5
ASSLAGLAGSETQY
>TRBV30|TRBD2|TRBJ2-3
AWSPRGRGGTDTQY
>TRBV7-3|NA|TRBJ2-2
ASSLKAVTAWTPNTGELF
>TRBV9|TRBD1|TRBJ2-3
ASNRGGATDTQY
>TRBV24-1|TRBD1|TRBJ1-1
ATSGDRGLNTEAF
>TRBV28|NA|TRBJ2-1
ASSYRVEQF
>TRBV19|TRBD1|TRBJ1-2
ASSALRDRGLGGYT
>TRBV5-4|NA|TRBJ2-4
ASSSNRENIQY
>TRBV19|TRBD1|TRBJ2-2
ASRTGVTGELF
>TRBV6-4|NA|TRBJ2-7
ASSETTSSYEQY